The table lists the clone carrying this TCR beta chain with many counts. The data stem from a study of T-cell reconstitution after alpha-beta-depleted transplantation in children. Unique molecular identifiers were incorporated when the TCRbeta library was constructed. TCRdb reprocessed the PCR reads via MiXCR and lists one record per CDR3 protein. The sample has about 230,000 distinct CDR3 sequences, more than 7.5% seen once. This TCR was sampled from a human donor who donated a stem cell graft to a child with SCID. The specimen comprised PBMCs from the stem cell graft donor, sampled from the stem cell graft.

In DNA, the CDR3 is TGTGCCAGCAGCGACTTTTTCGGGACCCAGTACTTC. Protein: CASSDFFGTQYF. V is TRBV7-2 and J is TRBJ2-5; D gene unclear. V was cut by 5 bases and J by 7 bases, with 11 bases left in between. This CDR3 is built from 12 residues. CDR1 and CDR2 (germline): SGHTA, FQGNSA.